This T cell receptor (beta chain) derives from a study of siplizumab effects on memory and regulatory T cells. Study findings and constraints: Siplizumab conditions gave an average of about 70% Treg-derived mappable alloreactive CD4+ clones, versus around 30% for controls. Whether proliferating Tregs in siplizumab cultures suppress was not functionally confirmed. Roughly 80-96% of proliferating CD4+ or CD8+ clones lacked a naive or memory phenotype that could be assigned.

J was trimmed by 0 bases and V by 3 bases; bases with no gene match: 9. Germline V gene sequence: CDR1 SGHKS, CDR2 YYEKEE (reference sequence). The CDR3 has 17 amino acids. TCR templates numbering 95,000 to 100,000 were assayed per sample. Data came from immunoSEQ multiplex PCR; TCRdb stores just in-frame clones and leaves some out. Of 87,000 or so clones in the sample, about 94% were seen once. About this clone: Its specificity is not known.

This sequence was found in a human donor in good health. This chain joins TRBV5-5 and TRBJ1-3, with 7 bases aligning to TRBD1. The sequenced material came from non-Treg CD4+ T cells sorted from blood. CDR3 DNA: TGTGCCAGCAGCTCGGGAGGGGGCACCGGCTCTGGAAACACCATATATTTT. This encodes CASSSGGGTGSGNTIYF.